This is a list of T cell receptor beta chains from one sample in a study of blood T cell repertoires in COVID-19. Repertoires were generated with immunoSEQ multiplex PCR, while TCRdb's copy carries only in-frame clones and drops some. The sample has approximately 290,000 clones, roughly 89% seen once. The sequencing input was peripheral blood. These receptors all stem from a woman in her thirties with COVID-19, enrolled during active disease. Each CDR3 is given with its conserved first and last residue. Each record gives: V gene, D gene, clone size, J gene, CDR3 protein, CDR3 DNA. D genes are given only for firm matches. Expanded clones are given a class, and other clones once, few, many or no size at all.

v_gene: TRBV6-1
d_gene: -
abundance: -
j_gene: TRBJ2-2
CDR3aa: CASREGGGGTGELFF
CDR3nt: TGTGCCAGCAGGGAAGGGGGGGGCGGCACCGGGGAGCTGTTTTTT

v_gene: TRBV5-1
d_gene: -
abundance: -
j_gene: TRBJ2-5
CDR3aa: CASSWDTIQPQETQYF
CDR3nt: TGCGCCAGCAGCTGGGACACAATCCAACCACAAGAGACCCAGTACTTC

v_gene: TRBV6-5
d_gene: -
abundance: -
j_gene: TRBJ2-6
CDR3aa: CASSFQSSGANVLTF
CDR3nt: TGTGCCAGCAGTTTTCAGTCTTCTGGGGCCAACGTCCTGACTTTC

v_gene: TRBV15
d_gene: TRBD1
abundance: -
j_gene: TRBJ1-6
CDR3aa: CATSRVFSTGFNSPLHF
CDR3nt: TGTGCCACCAGCAGAGTTTTTTCGACAGGGTTTAATTCACCCCTCCACTTT

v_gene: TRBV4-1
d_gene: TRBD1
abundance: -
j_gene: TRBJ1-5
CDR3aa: CASSLGQVADQPQHF
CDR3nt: TGCGCCAGCAGCCTCGGACAGGTGGCGGATCAGCCCCAGCATTTT

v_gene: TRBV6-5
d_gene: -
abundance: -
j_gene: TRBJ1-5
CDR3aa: CASSRGQSNQPQHF
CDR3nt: TGTGCCAGCAGCCGAGGACAAAGCAATCAGCCCCAGCATTTT

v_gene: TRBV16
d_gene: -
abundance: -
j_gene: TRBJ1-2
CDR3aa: CASSPQASSYGYTF
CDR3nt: TGTGCCAGCAGCCCACAGGCTTCTAGCTATGGCTACACCTTC

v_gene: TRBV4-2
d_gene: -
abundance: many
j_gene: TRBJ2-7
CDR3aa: CASSQGQDTSYEQYF
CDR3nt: TGTGCCAGCAGCCAAGGACAGGACACCTCCTACGAGCAGTACTTC

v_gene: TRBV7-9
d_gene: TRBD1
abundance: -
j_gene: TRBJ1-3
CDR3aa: CASSYRDRNSGNTIYF
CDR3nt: TGTGCCAGCAGCTATCGGGACAGAAACTCTGGAAACACCATATATTTT

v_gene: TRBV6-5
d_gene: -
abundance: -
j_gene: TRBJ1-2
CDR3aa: CASTAQGEIYGYTF
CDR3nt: TGTGCCAGCACCGCTCAGGGCGAGATCTATGGCTACACCTTC

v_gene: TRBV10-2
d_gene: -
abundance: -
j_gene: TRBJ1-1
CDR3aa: CASKPTEAFF
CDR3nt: TGCGCCAGCAAGCCGACTGAAGCTTTCTTT

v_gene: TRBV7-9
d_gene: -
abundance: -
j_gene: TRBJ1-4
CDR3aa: CASTPLWEGLGEKLFF
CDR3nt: TGTGCCAGCACACCCCTGTGGGAGGGTTTGGGTGAAAAACTGTTTTTT

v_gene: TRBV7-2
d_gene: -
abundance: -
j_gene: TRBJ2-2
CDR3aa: CASSSDTGELFF
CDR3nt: TGTGCCAGCAGCTCTGACACCGGGGAGCTGTTTTTT

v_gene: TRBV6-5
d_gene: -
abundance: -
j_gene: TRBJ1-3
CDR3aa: CASKLGESWDTIYF
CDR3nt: TGTGCCAGCAAATTAGGAGAGTCGTGGGACACCATATATTTT

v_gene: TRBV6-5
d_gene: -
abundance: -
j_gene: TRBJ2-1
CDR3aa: CASSYYARGAGNEQFF
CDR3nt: TGTGCCAGCAGTTATTATGCCCGAGGGGCGGGGAATGAGCAGTTCTTC

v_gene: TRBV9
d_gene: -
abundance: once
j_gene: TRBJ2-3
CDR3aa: CASSVATADTQYF
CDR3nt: TGTGCCAGCAGCGTAGCTACGGCAGATACGCAGTATTTT

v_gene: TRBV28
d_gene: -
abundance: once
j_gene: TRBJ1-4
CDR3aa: CASRVQGANEKLFF
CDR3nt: TGTGCCAGCAGGGTACAGGGAGCTAATGAAAAACTGTTTTTT

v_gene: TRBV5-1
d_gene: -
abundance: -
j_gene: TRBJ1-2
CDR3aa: CASSWTTGLEGYTF
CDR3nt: TGCGCCAGCAGCTGGACGACAGGACTAGAGGGCTACACCTTC

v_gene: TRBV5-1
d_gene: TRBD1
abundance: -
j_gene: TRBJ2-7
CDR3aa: CASSLVAGGFFYEQYF
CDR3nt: TGCGCCAGCAGCTTGGTTGCAGGGGGCTTTTTCTACGAGCAGTACTTC

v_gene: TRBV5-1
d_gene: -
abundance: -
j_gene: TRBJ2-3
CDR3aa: CASSKQGGPDTQYF
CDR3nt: TGCGCCAGCAGCAAACAGGGGGGGCCAGATACGCAGTATTTT

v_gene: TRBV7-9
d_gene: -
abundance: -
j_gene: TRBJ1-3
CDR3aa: CASSQGHARGNTIYF
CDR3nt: TGTGCCAGCAGCCAGGGGCACGCGCGGGGAAACACCATATATTTT

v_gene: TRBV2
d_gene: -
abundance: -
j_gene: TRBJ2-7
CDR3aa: CASSGAVRTYEQYF
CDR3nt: TGTGCCAGCAGTGGGGCAGTAAGGACCTACGAGCAGTACTTC

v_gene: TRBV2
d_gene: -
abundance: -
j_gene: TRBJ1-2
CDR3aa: CASWGGSVNYGYTF
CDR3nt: TGTGCCAGCTGGGGGGGGAGTGTTAACTATGGCTACACCTTC

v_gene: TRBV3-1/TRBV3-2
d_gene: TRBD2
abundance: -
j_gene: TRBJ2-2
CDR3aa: CASSRTSDTGELFF
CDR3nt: TGTGCCAGCAGCCGGACTAGCGACACCGGGGAGCTGTTTTTT

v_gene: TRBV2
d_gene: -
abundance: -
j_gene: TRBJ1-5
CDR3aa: CASTEYSNQPQHF
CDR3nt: TGTGCCAGCACGGAGTATAGCAATCAGCCCCAGCATTTT

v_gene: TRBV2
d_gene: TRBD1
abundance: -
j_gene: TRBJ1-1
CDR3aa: CASSPQGVNTEAFF
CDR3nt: TGTGCCAGCAGTCCCCAGGGGGTGAACACTGAAGCTTTCTTT

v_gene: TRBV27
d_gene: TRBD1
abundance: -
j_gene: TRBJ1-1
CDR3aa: CASSMTGVSNTEAFF
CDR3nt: TGTGCCAGCAGTATGACAGGGGTATCGAACACTGAAGCTTTCTTT

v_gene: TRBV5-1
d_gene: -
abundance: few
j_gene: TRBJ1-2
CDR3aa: CASSRRGGLDAGYTF
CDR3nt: TGCGCCAGCAGCCGCCGAGGGGGTCTGGACGCTGGCTACACCTTC

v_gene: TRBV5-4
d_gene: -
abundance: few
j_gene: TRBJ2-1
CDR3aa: CASSLPPDNEQFF
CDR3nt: TGTGCCAGCAGCTTGCCCCCCGACAATGAGCAGTTCTTC

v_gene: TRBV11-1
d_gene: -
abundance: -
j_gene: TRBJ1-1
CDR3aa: CASSPEYLNTEAFF
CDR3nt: TGTGCCAGCAGCCCCGAATACTTGAACACTGAAGCTTTCTTT

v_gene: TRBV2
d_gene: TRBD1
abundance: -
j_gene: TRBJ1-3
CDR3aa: CAKQGPRYSGNTIYF
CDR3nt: TGTGCCAAACAGGGGCCCCGATACTCTGGAAACACCATATATTTT

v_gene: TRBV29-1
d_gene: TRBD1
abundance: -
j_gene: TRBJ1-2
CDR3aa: CSVAGTVYGYTF
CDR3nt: TGCAGCGTAGCCGGGACAGTTTATGGCTACACCTTC

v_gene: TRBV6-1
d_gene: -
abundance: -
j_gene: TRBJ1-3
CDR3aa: CASSERFGQGLGNTIYF
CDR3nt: TGTGCCAGCAGTGAAAGGTTTGGGCAGGGCCTGGGAAACACCATATATTTT

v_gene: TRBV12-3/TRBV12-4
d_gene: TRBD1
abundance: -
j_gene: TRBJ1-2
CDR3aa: CASSPGTGHGYTF
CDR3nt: TGTGCCAGCAGTCCCGGGACAGGGCATGGCTACACCTTC

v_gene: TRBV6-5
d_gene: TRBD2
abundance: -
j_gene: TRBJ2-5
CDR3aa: CASSYQGLVRETQYF
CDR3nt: TGTGCCAGCAGTTATCAGGGACTAGTAAGGGAGACCCAGTACTTC

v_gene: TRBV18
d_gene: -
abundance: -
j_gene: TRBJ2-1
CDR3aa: CASSGDSNNEQFF
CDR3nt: TGTGCCAGCTCCGGGGACTCAAACAATGAGCAGTTCTTC

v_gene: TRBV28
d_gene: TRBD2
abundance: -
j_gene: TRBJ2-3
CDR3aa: CASSLELAGGPYF
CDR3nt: TGTGCCAGCAGTTTAGAACTAGCGGGGGGCCCGTATTTT

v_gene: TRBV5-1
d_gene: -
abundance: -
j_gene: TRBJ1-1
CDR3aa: CASSLDGRVEMNTEAFF
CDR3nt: TGCGCCAGCAGCTTGGACGGCAGGGTCGAAATGAACACTGAAGCTTTCTTT

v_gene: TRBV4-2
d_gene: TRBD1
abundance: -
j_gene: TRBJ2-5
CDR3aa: CASSHGSTGGETQYF
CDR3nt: TGTGCCAGCAGCCACGGATCCACAGGGGGGGAGACCCAGTACTTC

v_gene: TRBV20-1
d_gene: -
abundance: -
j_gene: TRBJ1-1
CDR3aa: CSASFRAWNTEAFF
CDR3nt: TGCAGTGCTAGTTTCAGGGCCTGGAACACTGAAGCTTTCTTT

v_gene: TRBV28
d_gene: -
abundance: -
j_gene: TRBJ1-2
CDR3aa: CASSKGTPNYGYTF
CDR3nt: TGTGCCAGCTCAAAGGGGACTCCTAACTATGGCTACACCTTC

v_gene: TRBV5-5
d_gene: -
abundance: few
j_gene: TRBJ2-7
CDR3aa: CASSLYSAAAFYEQYF
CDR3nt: TGTGCCAGCAGCTTGTATTCCGCTGCGGCTTTCTACGAGCAGTACTTC

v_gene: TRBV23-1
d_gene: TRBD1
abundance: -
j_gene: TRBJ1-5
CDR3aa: CASTDRGDQPQHF
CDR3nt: TGCGCCAGCACGGACAGGGGTGATCAGCCCCAGCATTTT

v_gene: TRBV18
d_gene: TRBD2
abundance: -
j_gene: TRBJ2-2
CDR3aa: CASSPPGTTAGELFF
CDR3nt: TGTGCCAGCTCACCCCCCGGGACTACAGCCGGGGAGCTGTTTTTT